This is a list of T cell receptor beta chains from one sample in a study of blood T cell repertoires in COVID-19. Some clones are missing from TCRdb's copy, which holds only in-frame ones; the method was immunoSEQ multiplex PCR. The table lists under 85,000 clones, 65% to 85% of them singletons. Source material: peripheral blood. The receptors were gathered from a human donor in a cohort sampled during active COVID-19. Each CDR3 is given with its conserved first and last residue.

v_call	j_call	cdr3_aa
TRBV2	TRBJ1-5	CASSGTGGYQPQHF
TRBV28	TRBJ1-5	CASRGGEVSNQPQHF
TRBV19	TRBJ1-1	CASSILGQARMAFF
TRBV18	TRBJ2-2	CASSRAGTVNTGELFF
TRBV2	TRBJ2-7	CASSERVVREQYF
TRBV6-5	TRBJ2-1	CASKPGGSYNEQFF
TRBV5-1	TRBJ2-1	CASSLLGQDSSWGEQFF
TRBV28	TRBJ2-5	CASSPLGTEETQYF
TRBV7-8	TRBJ1-3	CASSLDGSSGNTIYF
TRBV6-4	TRBJ1-1	CASSAGTGTEAFF
TRBV2	TRBJ1-5	CASSSSGQPQHF
TRBV11-3	TRBJ1-2	CASSLGGQGNPNYGYTF
TRBV19	TRBJ1-5	CASSIGTGGNQPQHF
TRBV10-3	TRBJ1-1	CAISAQQGGNAEAFF
TRBV7-9	TRBJ2-5	CASTHFKTGYQETQYF
TRBV5-1	TRBJ2-3	CASSGGTGTQTQYF
TRBV2	TRBJ2-1	CASSRGSSADYNEQFF
TRBV7-9	TRBJ1-2	CASSRRGTGGAKDYGYTF
TRBV5-4	TRBJ2-4	CASARAGAKNIQYF
TRBV2	TRBJ2-7	CASKADLPYEQYF
TRBV6-2/TRBV6-3	TRBJ2-1	CASSIQGPEQFF
TRBV2	TRBJ2-1	CASSFGQTSSYNEQFF
TRBV30	TRBJ1-5	CAWSVGTITSQPQHF
TRBV19	TRBJ1-2	CASKIRGRAYGYTF
TRBV19	TRBJ2-7	CASSIEGGYEQYF
TRBV12-3/TRBV12-4	TRBJ1-5	CASSFRGRQPQHF
TRBV12-5	TRBJ2-7	CASGGASGAQYF
TRBV5-6	TRBJ2-3	CASSSPGDTQYF
TRBV12-5	TRBJ2-7	CASAYRVTYEQYF
TRBV7-8	TRBJ2-1	CASSPLGGTASYNEQFF
TRBV7-2	TRBJ1-1	CASSLDRGTGTEAFF
TRBV5-4	TRBJ2-4	CASSSQGALAKNIQYF
TRBV30	TRBJ2-1	CAWSVSVYNEQFF
TRBV15	TRBJ2-7	CATSRDGGASAYEQYF
TRBV9	TRBJ2-3	CASSVVAGGTTDTQYF
TRBV2	TRBJ2-7	CASSDVLAAYEQYF
TRBV24-1	TRBJ2-2	CATSDLHGFGELFF
TRBV4-1	TRBJ2-7	CASSHQIAESYEQYF
TRBV30	TRBJ1-6	CAWSPVSSPLHF
TRBV14	TRBJ1-1	CASSEDPGFVGGNTEAFF
TRBV6-5	TRBJ2-1	CASGNTGYNEQFF
TRBV3-1/TRBV3-2	TRBJ2-5	CASRPYRDYQETQYF
TRBV7-2	TRBJ2-2	CASSPTPVGGELFF
TRBV29-1	TRBJ1-2	CSVVTDGYTF
TRBV4-1	TRBJ1-5	CASSQDWGQGANQPQHF
TRBV7-6	TRBJ2-3	CASSPLAGRSTDTQYF
TRBV15	TRBJ2-2	CATSPGQRNTGELFF